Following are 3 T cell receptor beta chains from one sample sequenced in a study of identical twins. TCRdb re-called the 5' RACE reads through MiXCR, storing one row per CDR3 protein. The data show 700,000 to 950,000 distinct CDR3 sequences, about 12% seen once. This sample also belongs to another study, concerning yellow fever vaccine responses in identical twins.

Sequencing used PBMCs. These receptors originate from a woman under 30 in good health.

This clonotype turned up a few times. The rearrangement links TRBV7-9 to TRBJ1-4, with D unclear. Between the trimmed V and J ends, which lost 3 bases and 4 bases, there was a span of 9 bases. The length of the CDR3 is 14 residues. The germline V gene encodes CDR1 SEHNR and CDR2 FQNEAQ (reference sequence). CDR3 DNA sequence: TGTGCCAGCAGCTTTGTCAGGAATAATGAAAAACTGTTTTTT. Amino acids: CASSFVRNNEKLFF.

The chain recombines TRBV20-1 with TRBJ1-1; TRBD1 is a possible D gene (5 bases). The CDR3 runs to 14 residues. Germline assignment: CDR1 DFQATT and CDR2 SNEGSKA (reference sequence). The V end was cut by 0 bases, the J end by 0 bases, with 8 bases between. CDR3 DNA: TGCAGTGCTAGAGATGGGGCCTTGAACACTGAAGCTTTCTTT. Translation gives CSARDGALNTEAFF.

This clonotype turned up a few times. DNA for the CDR3: TGCGCCAGCAGCTTAACGGGGCGGGACGAGCAGTACGTC. This gives the protein CASSLTGRDEQYV. The V gene is TRBV5-1, the J gene TRBJ2-7; possibly TRBD1 or TRBD2 for D (5 bases each). The V and J ends lost 2 bases and 5 bases respectively, with 11 bases between them. The CDR3 is 13 amino acids. Germline values: CDR1 SGHRS, CDR2 YFSETQ.